Listed below are T cell receptor beta chains from one sample, sequenced in a study of blood T cell repertoires in COVID-19. Libraries were prepared by immunoSEQ multiplex PCR; TCRdb keeps only in-frame clonotypes and omits some of them. Of 250,000 to 300,000 clones listed, around 83% are singletons. The source material was peripheral blood. The receptors come from a man older than 75 with acute or convalescent COVID-19. The CDR3 runs from the conserved cysteine through the conserved F or W. Fields, in order: CDR3 protein, CDR3 DNA, D gene, J gene, clone size, V gene. D genes are given only for firm matches. Size is stated for part of the rows, as once, few or many counts, or as a class when the clone is expanded.

cdr3_aa: CASSFSHIRQGKLHEQYF
cdr3_nt: TGTGCCAGCAGCTTCTCCCATATAAGACAGGGTAAATTACACGAGCAGTACTTC
d_call: TRBD1
j_call: TRBJ2-7
clone_size: -
v_call: TRBV5-6

cdr3_aa: CASLTGVGELFF
cdr3_nt: TGTGCCAGTCTTACAGGGGTCGGGGAGCTGTTTTTT
d_call: TRBD1
j_call: TRBJ2-2
clone_size: -
v_call: TRBV12-3/TRBV12-4

cdr3_aa: CASSQGQGGYNEQFF
cdr3_nt: TGTGCCAGCAGCCAAGGACAGGGTGGTTACAATGAGCAGTTCTTC
d_call: TRBD1
j_call: TRBJ2-1
clone_size: -
v_call: TRBV3-1/TRBV3-2

cdr3_aa: CASGGGLQGETQYF
cdr3_nt: TGTGCCAGCGGAGGGGGCCTCCAAGGGGAGACCCAGTACTTC
d_call: -
j_call: TRBJ2-5
clone_size: -
v_call: TRBV2

cdr3_aa: CASSSKGGSSNEQFF
cdr3_nt: TGTGCCAGCAGCTCGAAGGGCGGGAGTTCGAATGAGCAGTTCTTC
d_call: TRBD2
j_call: TRBJ2-1
clone_size: -
v_call: TRBV7-8

cdr3_aa: CASSPQGISSEQYF
cdr3_nt: TGTGCCAGCTCACCACAGGGGATATCGTCCGAGCAGTACTTC
d_call: -
j_call: TRBJ2-7
clone_size: -
v_call: TRBV18

cdr3_aa: CASSATGLYGYTF
cdr3_nt: TGTGCCAGCAGTGCGACAGGGCTATATGGCTACACCTTC
d_call: TRBD1
j_call: TRBJ1-2
clone_size: -
v_call: TRBV2

cdr3_aa: CASSPTDRGIGSPLHF
cdr3_nt: TGTGCCAGCTCACCAACTGACAGGGGGATTGGTTCACCCCTCCACTTT
d_call: TRBD1
j_call: TRBJ1-6
clone_size: -
v_call: TRBV18

cdr3_aa: CASSPLTGDTEAFF
cdr3_nt: TGTGCCAGCTCACCGCTGACAGGGGACACTGAAGCTTTCTTT
d_call: TRBD1
j_call: TRBJ1-1
clone_size: -
v_call: TRBV18

cdr3_aa: CASSLDTGVAEQYF
cdr3_nt: TGCGCCAGCAGCTTGGATACAGGGGTGGCCGAGCAGTACTTC
d_call: TRBD1
j_call: TRBJ2-7
clone_size: -
v_call: TRBV5-1

cdr3_aa: CASSYAGPSYEQYF
cdr3_nt: TGTGCCAGCAGTTATGCAGGTCCTTCCTACGAGCAGTACTTC
d_call: -
j_call: TRBJ2-7
clone_size: once
v_call: TRBV6-5

cdr3_aa: CASSIGRDEKLFF
cdr3_nt: TGTGCCAGTAGTATCGGCAGGGATGAAAAACTGTTTTTT
d_call: -
j_call: TRBJ1-4
clone_size: -
v_call: TRBV19

cdr3_aa: CASSRGTSGSRYEQYF
cdr3_nt: TGTGCCAGCAGTCGGGGGACTAGCGGGAGCCGGTACGAGCAGTACTTC
d_call: TRBD2
j_call: TRBJ2-7
clone_size: -
v_call: TRBV27

cdr3_aa: CSGGQGSQAFF
cdr3_nt: TGCAGCGGTGGACAGGGATCCCAAGCTTTCTTT
d_call: TRBD1
j_call: TRBJ1-1
clone_size: once
v_call: TRBV29-1

cdr3_aa: CASSPAPAGSYEQYF
cdr3_nt: TGTGCCAGCTCACCCGCCCCAGCGGGCTCCTACGAGCAGTACTTC
d_call: -
j_call: TRBJ2-7
clone_size: -
v_call: TRBV18

cdr3_aa: CAVQGRDSNQPQHF
cdr3_nt: TGTGCCGTCCAGGGGAGAGATAGCAATCAGCCCCAGCATTTT
d_call: -
j_call: TRBJ1-5
clone_size: -
v_call: TRBV2

cdr3_aa: CASSPVALGRGDTQYF
cdr3_nt: TGTGCCAGCAGTCCTGTAGCGTTGGGGAGGGGAGATACGCAGTATTTT
d_call: TRBD2
j_call: TRBJ2-3
clone_size: -
v_call: TRBV27

cdr3_aa: CASSVAERGSDTQYF
cdr3_nt: TGTGCCAGCAGCGTAGCTGAGCGGGGCTCAGATACGCAGTATTTT
d_call: TRBD2
j_call: TRBJ2-3
clone_size: -
v_call: TRBV9

cdr3_aa: CASGFTSTSEQFF
cdr3_nt: TGTGCTAGTGGTTTTACCTCAACCAGTGAGCAGTTCTTC
d_call: -
j_call: TRBJ2-1
clone_size: -
v_call: TRBV12-5

cdr3_aa: CAWSVPGGSGNQPQHF
cdr3_nt: TGTGCCTGGAGTGTACCGGGGGGCTCGGGCAATCAGCCCCAGCATTTT
d_call: -
j_call: TRBJ1-5
clone_size: -
v_call: TRBV30

cdr3_aa: CASSLAGGLYEQYF
cdr3_nt: TGCGCCAGCAGCTTGGCAGGGGGACTCTACGAGCAGTACTTC
d_call: -
j_call: TRBJ2-7
clone_size: -
v_call: TRBV5-1

cdr3_aa: CATYRQGTDTQYF
cdr3_nt: TGTGCCACCTATCGACAGGGCACAGATACGCAGTATTTT
d_call: -
j_call: TRBJ2-3
clone_size: -
v_call: TRBV5-4

cdr3_aa: CASSEHRYWSFF
cdr3_nt: TGTGCCAGCAGTGAGCACAGGTATTGGTCTTTCTTT
d_call: -
j_call: TRBJ1-1
clone_size: -
v_call: TRBV6-1

cdr3_aa: CAWSDRRDRGEQPQHF
cdr3_nt: TGTGCCTGGAGTGACAGACGGGACAGGGGTGAACAGCCCCAGCATTTT
d_call: TRBD1
j_call: TRBJ1-5
clone_size: -
v_call: TRBV30

cdr3_aa: CASSGLAGGGEQFF
cdr3_nt: TGTGCCAGCAGTGGTCTAGCGGGGGGCGGGGAGCAGTTCTTC
d_call: TRBD2
j_call: TRBJ2-1
clone_size: -
v_call: TRBV27

cdr3_aa: CASSQSDQAYNEQFF
cdr3_nt: TGCGCCAGCAGCCAATCCGATCAGGCTTACAATGAGCAGTTCTTC
d_call: -
j_call: TRBJ2-1
clone_size: few
v_call: TRBV4-1

cdr3_aa: CASSLQTPSTDTQYF
cdr3_nt: TGTGCCAGCAGCTTACAGACCCCTAGCACAGATACGCAGTATTTT
d_call: -
j_call: TRBJ2-3
clone_size: -
v_call: TRBV5-5

cdr3_aa: CASSLVQNYGYTF
cdr3_nt: TGCGCCAGCAGCTTGGTGCAGAACTATGGCTACACCTTC
d_call: -
j_call: TRBJ1-2
clone_size: -
v_call: TRBV5-1

cdr3_aa: CASSTGQGWTEAFF
cdr3_nt: TGTGCCAGCAGCACCGGACAGGGTTGGACTGAAGCTTTCTTT
d_call: TRBD1
j_call: TRBJ1-1
clone_size: -
v_call: TRBV7-9

cdr3_aa: CASSLEGTGTNYEQFF
cdr3_nt: TGTGCCAGCAGCTTGGAGGGGACAGGTACTAACTATGAGCAGTTCTTC
d_call: TRBD1
j_call: TRBJ2-1
clone_size: -
v_call: TRBV5-4

cdr3_aa: CASSQATTSYEQYF
cdr3_nt: TGTGCCAGCAGCCAAGCGACGACTAGCTACGAGCAGTACTTC
d_call: -
j_call: TRBJ2-7
clone_size: -
v_call: TRBV4-2

cdr3_aa: CASGSVGGSNSPLHF
cdr3_nt: TGTGCCAGCGGTAGTGTAGGGGGCTCTAATTCACCCCTCCACTTT
d_call: TRBD1
j_call: TRBJ1-6
clone_size: -
v_call: TRBV2

cdr3_aa: CAWSGGQGRDIQYF
cdr3_nt: TGTGCCTGGAGTGGCGGACAGGGGCGGGACATTCAGTACTTC
d_call: TRBD1
j_call: TRBJ2-4
clone_size: once
v_call: TRBV30

cdr3_aa: CASSLAAYNEQFF
cdr3_nt: TGTGCCAGCAGTCTAGCGGCCTACAATGAGCAGTTCTTC
d_call: TRBD2
j_call: TRBJ2-1
clone_size: -
v_call: TRBV6-6

cdr3_aa: CASSVRGGGPGTGELFF
cdr3_nt: TGTGCCAGCAGCGTAAGGGGCGGGGGCCCGGGCACCGGGGAGCTGTTTTTT
d_call: -
j_call: TRBJ2-2
clone_size: -
v_call: TRBV9

cdr3_aa: CASSAWTGAAQETQYF
cdr3_nt: TGTGCCAGCAGCGCCTGGACAGGGGCCGCGCAGGAGACCCAGTACTTC
d_call: TRBD1
j_call: TRBJ2-5
clone_size: -
v_call: TRBV5-8

cdr3_aa: CASSGMDRPYEQYF
cdr3_nt: TGTGCCAGCAGTGGGATGGACAGACCCTACGAGCAGTACTTC
d_call: -
j_call: TRBJ2-7
clone_size: -
v_call: TRBV2

cdr3_aa: CASSTGTTQETQYF
cdr3_nt: TGCGCCAGCAGCACCGGGACTACCCAAGAGACCCAGTACTTC
d_call: TRBD2
j_call: TRBJ2-5
clone_size: once
v_call: TRBV5-1

cdr3_aa: CAISGDKGEETQYF
cdr3_nt: TGTGCCATCAGTGGGGACAAGGGAGAAGAGACCCAGTACTTC
d_call: -
j_call: TRBJ2-5
clone_size: -
v_call: TRBV10-3

cdr3_aa: CASSQIPHRGFTEAFF
cdr3_nt: TGCGCCAGCAGCCAGATTCCCCACAGGGGATTCACTGAAGCTTTCTTT
d_call: TRBD1
j_call: TRBJ1-1
clone_size: many
v_call: TRBV4-1

cdr3_aa: CASSQNLAGVGETQYF
cdr3_nt: TGTGCCAGCAGCCAAAACTTAGCGGGGGTCGGGGAGACCCAGTACTTC
d_call: TRBD2
j_call: TRBJ2-5
clone_size: -
v_call: TRBV3-1/TRBV3-2

cdr3_aa: CASSVQEGPHNEQFF
cdr3_nt: TGTGCCAGCAGCGTTCAGGAGGGTCCCCACAATGAGCAGTTCTTC
d_call: -
j_call: TRBJ2-1
clone_size: -
v_call: TRBV9

cdr3_aa: CASSPPGQGPTNYGYTF
cdr3_nt: TGTGCCAGCTCACCACCCGGACAGGGGCCTACCAACTATGGCTACACCTTC
d_call: TRBD1
j_call: TRBJ1-2
clone_size: -
v_call: TRBV18

cdr3_aa: CASGRGGEANYGYTF
cdr3_nt: TGTGCCAGCGGAAGAGGGGGCGAAGCTAACTATGGCTACACCTTC
d_call: TRBD1
j_call: TRBJ1-2
clone_size: -
v_call: TRBV2

cdr3_aa: CASSERSPLTDTQYF
cdr3_nt: TGTGCCAGCAGTGAACGGTCTCCCCTCACAGATACGCAGTATTTT
d_call: -
j_call: TRBJ2-3
clone_size: -
v_call: TRBV6-1

cdr3_aa: CASSPLLAGNTEAFF
cdr3_nt: TGTGCCAGCTCACCGCTACTGGCAGGGAACACTGAAGCTTTCTTT
d_call: -
j_call: TRBJ1-1
clone_size: -
v_call: TRBV18

cdr3_aa: CASKSSGRGGAFF
cdr3_nt: TGTGCCAGCAAATCGTCGGGGCGGGGCGGAGCTTTCTTT
d_call: -
j_call: TRBJ1-1
clone_size: -
v_call: TRBV6-5

cdr3_aa: CASSKGKAGENSGNTIYF
cdr3_nt: TGTGCCAGCAGCAAAGGCAAAGCAGGGGAGAACTCTGGAAACACCATATATTTT
d_call: -
j_call: TRBJ1-3
clone_size: once
v_call: TRBV21-1

cdr3_aa: CASSETSGIPGANVLTF
cdr3_nt: TGTGCCAGCAGTGAGACTAGCGGGATACCTGGGGCCAACGTCCTGACTTTC
d_call: TRBD2
j_call: TRBJ2-6
clone_size: -
v_call: TRBV6-1